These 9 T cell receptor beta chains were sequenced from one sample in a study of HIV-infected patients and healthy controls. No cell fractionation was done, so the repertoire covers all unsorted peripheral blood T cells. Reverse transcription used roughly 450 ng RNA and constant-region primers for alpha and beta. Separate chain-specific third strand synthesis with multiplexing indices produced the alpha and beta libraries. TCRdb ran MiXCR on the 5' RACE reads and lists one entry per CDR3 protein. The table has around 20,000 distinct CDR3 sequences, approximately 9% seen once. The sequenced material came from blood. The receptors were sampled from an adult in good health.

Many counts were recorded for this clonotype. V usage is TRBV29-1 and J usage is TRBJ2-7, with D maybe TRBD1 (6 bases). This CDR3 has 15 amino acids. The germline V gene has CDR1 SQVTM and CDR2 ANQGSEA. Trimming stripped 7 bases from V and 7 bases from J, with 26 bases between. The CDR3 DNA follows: TGCAGCGCGAAGGACAGCCGGTTCAGTGACAGAGAGCAGTACTTC. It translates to CSAKDSRFSDREQYF.

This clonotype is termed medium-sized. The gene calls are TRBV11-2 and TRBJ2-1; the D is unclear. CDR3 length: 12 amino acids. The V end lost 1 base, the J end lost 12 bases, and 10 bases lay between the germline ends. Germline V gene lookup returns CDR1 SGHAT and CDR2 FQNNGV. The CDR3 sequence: CASSLGLTSQFF. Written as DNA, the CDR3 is TGTGCCAGCAGCTTAGGACTCACCTCGCAGTTCTTC. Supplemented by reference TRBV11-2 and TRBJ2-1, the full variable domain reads EAGVAQSPRYKIIEKRQSVAFWCNPISGHATLYWYQQILGQGPKLLIQFQNNGVVDDSQLPKDRFSAERLKGVDSTLKIQPAKLEDSAVYLCASSLGLTSQFFGPGTRLTVL.

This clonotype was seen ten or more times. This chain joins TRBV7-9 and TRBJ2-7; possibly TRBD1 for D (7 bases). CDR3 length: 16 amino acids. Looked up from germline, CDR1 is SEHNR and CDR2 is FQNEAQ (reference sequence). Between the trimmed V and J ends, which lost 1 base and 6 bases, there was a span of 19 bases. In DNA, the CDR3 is TGTGCCAGCAGCTTAGAATTTGGCAGGGGGACTGGCGAGCAGTACTTC. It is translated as CASSLEFGRGTGEQYF.

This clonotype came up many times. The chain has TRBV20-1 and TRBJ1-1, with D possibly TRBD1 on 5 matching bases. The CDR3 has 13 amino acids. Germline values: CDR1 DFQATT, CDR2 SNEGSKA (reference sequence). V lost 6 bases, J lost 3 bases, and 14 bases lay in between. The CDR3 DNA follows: TGCAGTGCCCAAGTACGGGGGGACACTGAAGCTTTCTTT. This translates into CSAQVRGDTEAFF.

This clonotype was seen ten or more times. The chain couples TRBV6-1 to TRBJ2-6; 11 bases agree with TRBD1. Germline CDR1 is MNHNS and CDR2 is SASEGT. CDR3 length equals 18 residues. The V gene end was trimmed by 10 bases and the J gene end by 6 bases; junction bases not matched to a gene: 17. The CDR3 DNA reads TGTGCCACCATCCCTCCATCGGGACAGGGGGGACAGGCCAACGTCCTGACTTTC. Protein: CATIPPSGQGGQANVLTF.

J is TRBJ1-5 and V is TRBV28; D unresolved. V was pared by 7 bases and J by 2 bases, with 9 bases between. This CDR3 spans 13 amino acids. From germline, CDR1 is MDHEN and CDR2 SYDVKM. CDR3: CASTHTRNQPQHF. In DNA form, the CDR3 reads TGTGCCAGCACCCATACCCGCAATCAGCCCCAGCATTTT.

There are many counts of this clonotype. The CDR3 sequence: CASSFGDQGSPLHF. The CDR3 DNA follows: TGTGCCAGCAGCTTCGGGGACCAGGGGTCACCCCTCCACTTT. The rearrangement joins TRBV7-2 to TRBJ1-6, with a weak D call TRBD1 (6 bases). Germline assignment: CDR1 SGHTA and CDR2 FQGNSA. Between the trimmed V and J ends, which lost 3 bases and 10 bases, there was a span of 13 bases. The CDR3 extends over 14 amino acids.

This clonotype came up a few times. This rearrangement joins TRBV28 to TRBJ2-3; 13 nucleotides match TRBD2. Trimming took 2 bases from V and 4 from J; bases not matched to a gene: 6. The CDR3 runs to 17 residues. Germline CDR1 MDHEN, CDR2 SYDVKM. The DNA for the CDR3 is TGTGCCAGCAGTTTACCAATACTAGCGGGAGGGCCAGATACGCAGTATTTT. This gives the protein CASSLPILAGGPDTQYF.

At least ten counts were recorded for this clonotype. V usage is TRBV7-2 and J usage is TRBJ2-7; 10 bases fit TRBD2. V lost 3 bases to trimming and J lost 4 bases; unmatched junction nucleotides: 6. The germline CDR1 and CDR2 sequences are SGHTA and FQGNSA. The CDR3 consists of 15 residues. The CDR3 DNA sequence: TGTGCCAGCAGCTTTTCTAGCGGGAGTAGATACGAGCAGTACTTC. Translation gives CASSFSSGSRYEQYF.